The T cell receptor (beta chain) described here comes from a study of T cells after yellow fever vaccination. V lost 0 bases to trimming and J lost 7 bases, with 12 bases between them. Per the germline V gene, CDR1 is LGHNA and CDR2 is YSLEER. CDR3 size: 15 residues. A remark on this clonotype: The antigen remains unidentified.

Regarding the study as a whole: The secondary response was weaker but peaked faster, day 5 versus 15.

In making TCR cDNA, 5'RACE template switching added a universal primer site and UMIs to it. TCRdb used MiXCR to reprocess the 5' RACE reads, holding one entry per CDR3 protein. The data hold 500,000 to 650,000 distinct CDR3 sequences, with more than 9% observed a single time. The starting material was PBMCs, obtained on the day of the yellow fever booster vaccination. The clonotype was recovered from a man in his thirties or forties who received the YFV17D yellow fever vaccine. The V gene is TRBV4-3, the J gene TRBJ2-2; TRBD1 might be the D (6 bases). CDR3 DNA sequence: TGCGCCAGCAGCCAAGATCCACAGGGTATCGGGGAGCTGTTTTTT. Residues: CASSQDPQGIGELFF.